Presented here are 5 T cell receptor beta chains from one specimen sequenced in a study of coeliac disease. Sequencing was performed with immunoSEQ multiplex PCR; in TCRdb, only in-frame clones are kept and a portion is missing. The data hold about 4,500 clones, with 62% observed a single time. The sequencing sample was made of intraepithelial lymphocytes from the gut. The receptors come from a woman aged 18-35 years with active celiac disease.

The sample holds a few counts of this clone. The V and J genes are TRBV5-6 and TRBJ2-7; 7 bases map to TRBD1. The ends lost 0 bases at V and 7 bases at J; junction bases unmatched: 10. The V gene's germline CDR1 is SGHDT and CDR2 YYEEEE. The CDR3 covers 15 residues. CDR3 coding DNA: TGTGCCAGCAGCTTGGCCTGGGACAGCAGAGGGGAGCAGTACTTC. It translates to CASSLAWDSRGEQYF. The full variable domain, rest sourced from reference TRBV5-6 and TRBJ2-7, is DAGVTQSPTHLIKTRGQQVTLRCSPKSGHDTVSWYQQALGQGPQFIFQYYEEEERQRGNFPDRFSGHQFPNYSSELNVNALLLGDSALYLCASSLAWDSRGEQYFGPGTRLTVT.

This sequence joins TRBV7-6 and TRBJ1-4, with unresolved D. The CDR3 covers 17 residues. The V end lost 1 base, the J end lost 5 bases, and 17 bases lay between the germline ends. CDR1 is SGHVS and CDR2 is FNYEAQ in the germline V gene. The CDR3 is CASSLDSLGSGNEKLFF. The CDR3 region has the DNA TGTGCCAGCAGCTTAGATTCGCTGGGCAGCGGAAATGAAAAACTGTTTTTT.

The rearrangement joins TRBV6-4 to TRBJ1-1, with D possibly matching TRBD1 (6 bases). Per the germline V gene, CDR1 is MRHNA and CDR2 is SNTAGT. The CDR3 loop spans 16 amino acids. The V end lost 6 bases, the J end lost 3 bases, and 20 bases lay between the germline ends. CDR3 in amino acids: CASSYQTGEGHTEAFF. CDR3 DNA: TGTGCCAGCAGCTACCAGACAGGCGAGGGGCACACTGAAGCTTTCTTT.

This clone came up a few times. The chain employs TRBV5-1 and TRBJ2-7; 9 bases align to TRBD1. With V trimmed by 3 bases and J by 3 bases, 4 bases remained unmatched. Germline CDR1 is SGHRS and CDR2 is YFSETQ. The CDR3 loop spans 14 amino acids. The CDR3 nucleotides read TGCGCCAGCAGCTACGGGGGACAGGGCTACGAGCAGTACTTC. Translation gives CASSYGGQGYEQYF.

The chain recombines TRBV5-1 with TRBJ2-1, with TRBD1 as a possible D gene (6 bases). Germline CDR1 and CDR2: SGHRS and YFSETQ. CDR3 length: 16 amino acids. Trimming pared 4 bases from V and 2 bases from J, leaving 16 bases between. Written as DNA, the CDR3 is TGCGCCAGCAGCCCGGGACACGGTCCTACCTACAATGAGCAGTTCTTC. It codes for CASSPGHGPTYNEQFF.